A selection of T cell receptor beta chains follows, all from one sample in a study of cytomegalovirus exposure and HLA in healthy donors. Produced via immunoSEQ multiplex PCR; TCRdb's table is partial and in-frame only. The sample holds under 250,000 clones, around four fifths seen once. Sequenced material: PBMCs. The receptors were sampled from a boy aged 2 to 10 in good health and CMV-seronegative. Each CDR3 is given with its conserved first and last residue.

v_call	j_call	cdr3_aa
TRBV9	TRBJ1-1	CASSVGLDPAQEGEAFF
TRBV9	TRBJ2-1	CASSVEGTDYNEQFF
TRBV5-1	TRBJ2-1	CASSLVTSNNEQFF
TRBV14	TRBJ2-3	CASSPGSGTDTQYF
TRBV30	TRBJ2-5	CAWTRLLAGGRETQYF
TRBV4-1	TRBJ1-2	CASSQGNTGGSPRLGGYTF
TRBV30	TRBJ1-4	CAWSLQGKLEKLFF
TRBV10-1	TRBJ1-2	CASSTDRVAGYTF
TRBV30	TRBJ2-5	CAWGGLAEEQYF
TRBV2	TRBJ2-2	CANQGAGELFF
TRBV5-6	TRBJ1-2	CASSLASADGYTF
TRBV15	TRBJ2-7	CATSRDRGQGSSYEQYF
TRBV6-5	TRBJ1-1	CASSYSGGLGILGAFF
TRBV30	TRBJ1-1	CAWSGTGALVFEAFF
TRBV27	TRBJ2-1	CASSPGHNEQFF
TRBV9	TRBJ2-2	CASSWDITDTGELFF
TRBV18	TRBJ2-7	CASRFGSEQYF
TRBV25-1	TRBJ1-4	CASSEGGGPEKLFF
TRBV7-6	TRBJ1-1	CASSTRQGRITSNTEAFF
TRBV6-1	TRBJ1-5	CASSELRVVQPQHF
TRBV20-1	TRBJ1-1	CSASVGGYAFF
TRBV5-5	TRBJ2-7	CASSLEGGGPYEQYF
TRBV29-1	TRBJ2-5	CSVVAGVDLVETQYF
TRBV11-2	TRBJ2-7	CASSLESGGFYEQYF
TRBV27	TRBJ2-7	CASSLDGRTYEQYF
TRBV6-5	TRBJ1-1	CASSPTENTEAFF
TRBV9	TRBJ2-3	CASSSPRASGGAWDTQYF
TRBV19	TRBJ2-1	CASSSGRQFF
TRBV9	TRBJ1-2	CASRAAGFAGRYGYTF
TRBV27	TRBJ1-4	CASRLQGREKLFF
TRBV23-1	TRBJ1-1	CASRPGIGGNTEAFF
TRBV27	TRBJ1-2	CASSSPVTGVLGYTF
TRBV7-8	TRBJ2-7	CASSLAPSGSIYEQYF
TRBV11-2	TRBJ1-1	CASSLTSEGLNTEAFF
TRBV27	TRBJ2-7	CASGLTWGQGGGEQYF
TRBV6-4	TRBJ1-3	CASSDPGGGPGNTIYF
TRBV5-1	TRBJ1-2	CARGSDRVIGNYGYTF
TRBV29-1	TRBJ1-1	CSALRGGGGEAFF
TRBV10-3	TRBJ2-3	CASHSGSTDTQYF
TRBV6-5	TRBJ2-7	CASSYSGMREQYF
TRBV7-8	TRBJ2-7	CASSPRTSGIFSPDEQYF
TRBV7-2	TRBJ2-3	CASSLLAGGLTDTQYF
TRBV5-1	TRBJ2-7	CASSSDRTSYEQYF
TRBV5-1	TRBJ1-1	CASSLGQGENTEAFF
TRBV14	TRBJ1-2	CASSQEVSGYGYTF
TRBV6-5	TRBJ2-7	CASSRTGYEQYF
TRBV19	TRBJ2-7	CASSMTGGDYEQYF
TRBV9	TRBJ2-7	CASSPRGDSSYEQYF
TRBV28	TRBJ1-2	CAISAGTADTNYGYTF
TRBV19	TRBJ2-5	CASSLKQGQETQYF
TRBV19	TRBJ2-2	CASSIYRGYTGELFF
TRBV5-1	TRBJ2-1	CASSFTGTSSYNEQFF